This T cell receptor (beta chain) was documented in a study of identifying expanded T cells in peripheral blood. Some clones are missing from TCRdb's copy, which holds only in-frame ones; the method was immunoSEQ multiplex PCR. The table records about 74,000 clones, about 83% of them present only once. No infections or other immune events were documented during collection. This clone has more than one count but fewer than ten. Its antigen is undetermined. The V end was cut by 0 bases, the J end by 1 base, with 13 bases between. The germline V gene has CDR1 MNHEY and CDR2 SVGAGI. The CDR3 covers 16 residues. Study-level findings and limits: Variance in clone template counts between approximately two-week samples significantly increased with total template count across all healthy donors. Differentially abundant clones: roughly 1.3 between replicates, 15 to 17 at around 14 days, around 20 at four.

Sequenced: blood. The receptor's source is a person aged 18 to 69 in good health. The chain combines TRBV6-5 with TRBJ2-7; tentatively, D is TRBD2 (5 bases). The CDR3 nucleotides read TGTGCCAGCAGTTACTCTAGAGGGAGTTTGTCCTACGAGCAGTACTTC. Translation: CASSYSRGSLSYEQYF.